The rows below give T cell receptor beta chains drawn from one sample of a study of Graves' ophthalmopathy and Graves' hyperthyroidism. TCRdb redid the calling of the multiplex PCR reads with MiXCR, one entry per CDR3 protein. Seen here are 350,000 to 450,000 distinct CDR3 sequences, approximately 21% observed once, and the top ten hold around 3.1%. The specimen sequenced was peripheral blood. These receptor sequences come from a woman under 30 with stable Graves' hyperthyroidism. CDR3s include the opening cysteine and the closing phenylalanine or tryptophan. The D gene is left open where the match is weak. Size values are once, few and many counts, or a class for expanded clones, and some rows have none.

d_gene	j_gene	v_gene	abundance	CDR3nt	CDR3aa
NA	TRBJ2-7	TRBV30	many	TGTGCCTGGAGCCCGGGACCCATTACCGACTACGAGCAGTACTTC	CAWSPGPITDYEQYF
NA	TRBJ1-2	TRBV11-2	NA	TGTGCCAGCAGTGGGACAACCAACTATGGCTACACCTTC	CASSGTTNYGYTF
NA	TRBJ2-5	TRBV29-1	NA	TGCAGCGTTTCGGGGCTAAACGACCAAGAGACCCAGTACTTC	CSVSGLNDQETQYF
NA	TRBJ1-1	TRBV12-3/TRBV12-4	many	TGTGCCAGCAGTTTAGTGGACAGCCCTTCGGACGGAGCTTTCTTT	CASSLVDSPSDGAFF
NA	TRBJ2-7	TRBV20-1	many	TGCAGTGCTACTGACAGTCAAGGGTCCTACGAGCAGTACTTC	CSATDSQGSYEQYF
NA	TRBJ2-5	TRBV7-2	many	TGTGCCAGCAGCTCTCGTACTAGCCATCAAGAGACCCAGTACTTC	CASSSRTSHQETQYF
TRBD2	TRBJ2-7	TRBV12-3/TRBV12-4	many	TGTGCCAGCAGACCGGGGGAGGGCGCGTTCTACGAGCAGTACTTC	CASRPGEGAFYEQYF
NA	TRBJ1-5	TRBV5-1	many	TGCGCCAGCAGCTTCGGCGGCACAGATCAGCCCCAGCATTTT	CASSFGGTDQPQHF
NA	TRBJ2-2	TRBV30	NA	TGTGCCGGGGGGACCGGGGAGCCGTTTTTT	CAGGTGEPFF
NA	TRBJ2-7	TRBV2	many	TGTGCCAGCAGAGAGACCCAGGCCCAGTACTTC	CASRETQAQYF
NA	TRBJ2-5	TRBV6-2/TRBV6-3	NA	TGTGCCAGCAGAAGGGACTTGTCAGAGACCCAGTACTTC	CASRRDLSETQYF
NA	TRBJ1-6	TRBV12-3/TRBV12-4	many	TGTGCCAGCAGTCTGGACACTGGTACTTCACCCCTCCACTTT	CASSLDTGTSPLHF
TRBD2	TRBJ2-5	TRBV18	NA	TGTGCCAGCTCCCCTACTAGCGGGCGACCTAAAGAGACCCAGTACTTC	CASSPTSGRPKETQYF
TRBD1	TRBJ2-5	TRBV24-1	NA	TGTGCCACCAGTGACTCAACCGGGACAGGGGAGACCCAGTACTTC	CATSDSTGTGETQYF
NA	TRBJ2-2	TRBV20-1	NA	TGCAGTGCTACGGGGGGCGCCCCGAACACCGGGGAGCTGTTTTTT	CSATGGAPNTGELFF
NA	TRBJ2-7	TRBV7-2	many	TGTGCCAGCAGCTTACCGTCCAGGGGTCGCGAGCAGTACTTC	CASSLPSRGREQYF
NA	TRBJ1-2	TRBV28	NA	TGTGCCAGCAGAACGGTCGCCCTCGGGTATGGCTACACCTTC	CASRTVALGYGYTF
NA	TRBJ1-2	TRBV27	NA	TGTGCCAGCGGATACCAGGGATCCATTCTGGTCTACACCTTC	CASGYQGSILVYTF
NA	TRBJ1-5	TRBV29-1	many	TGCAGCGTTGTGACGGAGGGCGGTCTCCATCAGCCCCAGCATTTT	CSVVTEGGLHQPQHF
NA	TRBJ2-6	TRBV7-3	many	TGTGCCAGCAGCCCTAGCCCTGGGGCCAACGTCCTGACTTTC	CASSPSPGANVLTF
NA	TRBJ2-7	TRBV28	NA	TGTGCCAGCAGTTACACACTGGGGTGGGGATCCTACGAGCAGTACTTC	CASSYTLGWGSYEQYF
NA	TRBJ1-1	TRBV28	many	TGTGCCAGCACCTTAGGAGGGGCGAACACTGAAGCTTTCTTT	CASTLGGANTEAFF
NA	TRBJ1-2	TRBV2	NA	TGTGCCAGCAGCGGGAGTGGGGTTGGCTACACCTTC	CASSGSGVGYTF
NA	TRBJ2-7	TRBV6-5	many	TGTGCCAGCAGCTTGACTTGGGAGCAGTACTTC	CASSLTWEQYF
NA	TRBJ2-5	TRBV6-2/TRBV6-3	many	TGTGCCAGCAGTTACCCCCACAGGGTTTCTGAGACCCAGTACTTC	CASSYPHRVSETQYF